A selection of T cell receptor beta chains follows, all from one sample in a study of blood T cell repertoires in COVID-19. The assay was immunoSEQ multiplex PCR, and TCRdb's table has in-frame clones only and misses some. The sample has 85,000 to 130,000 clones, over 70% seen once. Material for sequencing was peripheral blood. The source is a man aged 45-65 years with acute or convalescent COVID-19. The CDR3 runs from the conserved cysteine through the conserved F or W. D genes are given only for firm matches. Clone size appears in some rows only: once, few, many, or a class for an expanded clone.

d_gene | j_gene | v_gene | abundance | CDR3aa | CDR3nt
TRBD1 | TRBJ2-7 | TRBV27 | - | CASSLRDRAYEQYF | TGTGCCAGCAGTCTCCGGGACAGGGCCTACGAGCAGTACTTC
- | TRBJ2-5 | TRBV4-2 | - | CASSQIGVRPQGETQYF | TGTGCCAGCAGCCAAATTGGGGTGCGGCCCCAGGGGGAGACCCAGTACTTC
TRBD1 | TRBJ2-1 | TRBV6-2/TRBV6-3 | - | CASSYPTGGTSYNEQFF | TGTGCCAGCAGTTACCCAACAGGGGGGACCTCCTACAATGAGCAGTTCTTC
- | TRBJ2-7 | TRBV12-3/TRBV12-4 | - | CASSLDRDPYF | TGTGCCAGCAGTTTAGACAGGGACCCGTACTTC
- | TRBJ2-5 | TRBV21-1 | - | CASSNSDGTRQETQYF | TGTGCCAGCAGCAATTCCGACGGGACACGCCAAGAGACCCAGTACTTC
TRBD2 | TRBJ2-2 | TRBV3-1/TRBV3-2 | - | CASSTTGTTNTGELFF | TGTGCCAGCAGCACAACCGGGACTACGAACACCGGGGAGCTGTTTTTT
- | TRBJ1-2 | TRBV5-4 | - | CASSWPGLNYGYTF | TGTGCCAGCAGCTGGCCGGGATTAAACTATGGCTACACCTTC
TRBD1 | TRBJ1-4 | TRBV7-9 | once | CASSLSLTGGVNEKLFF | TGTGCCAGCAGCTTAAGCCTCACAGGGGGCGTTAATGAAAAACTGTTTTTT
TRBD2 | TRBJ2-3 | TRBV19 | - | CASSIMPSGVTDTQYF | TGTGCCAGTAGTATAATGCCTAGCGGGGTCACAGATACGCAGTATTTT
TRBD1 | TRBJ2-2 | TRBV5-1 | - | CASSPRTGTNTGELFF | TGCGCCAGCAGCCCACGGACAGGCACGAACACCGGGGAGCTGTTTTTT
TRBD1 | TRBJ1-1 | TRBV13 | - | CASSAGEQGAEAFF | TGTGCCAGCAGCGCAGGTGAGCAGGGGGCTGAAGCTTTCTTT
TRBD2 | TRBJ2-7 | TRBV25-1 | - | CASRREEVDEQYF | TGTGCCAGCAGGCGGGAGGAGGTCGACGAGCAGTACTTC
TRBD1 | TRBJ1-2 | TRBV6-5 | - | CAIEGWDRAVYGYTF | TGTGCCATCGAGGGGTGGGACAGGGCTGTGTACGGCTACACCTTC
TRBD1 | TRBJ2-7 | TRBV28 | - | CASSYRGRYEQYF | TGTGCCAGCAGTTACAGGGGGCGTTACGAGCAGTACTTC
TRBD2 | TRBJ2-7 | TRBV7-6 | - | CASSLGAGTSGPYEQYF | TGTGCCAGCAGCTTAGGGGCCGGGACTAGCGGACCCTACGAGCAGTACTTC
TRBD1 | TRBJ2-5 | TRBV5-1 | once | CASSLTGGAETQYF | TGCGCCAGCAGCCTGACAGGGGGTGCTGAGACCCAGTACTTC
TRBD2 | TRBJ2-7 | TRBV30 | - | CAWSAGGARYEQYF | TGTGCCTGGAGCGCGGGGGGGGCGAGGTACGAGCAGTACTTC
TRBD2 | TRBJ2-7 | TRBV7-6 | - | CASSLREGAYEQYF | TGTGCCAGCAGCTTGCGGGAGGGGGCCTACGAGCAGTACTTC
- | TRBJ2-3 | TRBV6-1 | - | CASSELGQTTDTQYF | TGTGCCAGCAGTGAATTGGGGCAGACCACAGATACGCAGTATTTT
- | TRBJ1-1 | TRBV18 | - | CASTGQQNTEAFF | TGTGCCAGCACCGGACAGCAGAACACTGAAGCTTTCTTT
TRBD2 | TRBJ2-7 | TRBV11-2 | - | CASSSPAAGYYEQYF | TGTGCCAGCAGCTCGCCAGCAGCGGGATATTACGAGCAGTACTTC
- | TRBJ2-1 | TRBV5-6 | - | CASSRVNEQFF | TGTGCCAGCAGCCGAGTCAATGAGCAGTTCTTC
TRBD1 | TRBJ2-7 | TRBV6-6 | - | CASRPLGQGNYEQYF | TGTGCCAGCCGTCCCCTGGGACAGGGCAACTACGAGCAGTACTTC
- | TRBJ2-5 | TRBV5-1 | - | CASSLDPGVETQYF | TGCGCCAGCAGCTTGGACCCGGGGGTGGAGACCCAGTACTTC
TRBD1 | TRBJ1-1 | TRBV2 | - | CASSPPLQGHTEAFF | TGTGCCAGCAGCCCTCCTCTACAGGGGCACACTGAAGCTTTCTTT
TRBD1 | TRBJ1-2 | TRBV6-5 | - | CASSTGGYGYTF | TGTGCCAGCAGCACAGGGGGCTATGGCTACACCTTC
TRBD1 | TRBJ2-7 | TRBV7-2 | once | CASSSTGFDEQYF | TGTGCCAGCAGCTCGACAGGGTTCGACGAGCAGTACTTC
TRBD2 | TRBJ2-1 | TRBV27 | - | CASSRLAGNWNEQFF | TGTGCCAGCAGCCGACTAGCGGGAAATTGGAATGAGCAGTTCTTC
- | TRBJ1-4 | TRBV6-5 | - | CASNPGRLDEKLFF | TGTGCCAGTAACCCGGGGAGGTTAGATGAAAAACTGTTTTTT
TRBD1 | TRBJ2-5 | TRBV5-1 | - | CASSLVGQGDTQYF | TGCGCCAGCAGCTTGGTGGGACAGGGAGACACCCAGTACTTC
- | TRBJ2-7 | TRBV10-2 | once | CASSRGIYEQYF | TGCGCCAGCAGTAGAGGGATATACGAGCAGTACTTC
TRBD2 | TRBJ2-1 | TRBV2 | - | CASSGEAGVINEQFF | TGTGCCAGCAGTGGGGAAGCGGGAGTTATCAATGAGCAGTTCTTC
- | TRBJ2-3 | TRBV10-3 | - | CAISVSQGKDTQYF | TGTGCCATCTCAGTATCGCAGGGTAAAGATACGCAGTATTTT
TRBD1 | TRBJ2-5 | TRBV5-1 | - | CASSAGQGGETQYF | TGCGCCAGCAGCGCGGGACAGGGGGGAGAGACCCAGTACTTC
- | TRBJ1-4 | TRBV4-1 | - | CASSQGSFGSEKLFF | TGCGCCAGCAGCCAGGGAAGCTTCGGGAGTGAAAAACTGTTTTTT
TRBD2 | TRBJ2-2 | TRBV7-2 | - | CASSFLLAANTGELFF | TGTGCCAGCAGCTTTTTACTAGCGGCGAACACCGGGGAGCTGTTTTTT